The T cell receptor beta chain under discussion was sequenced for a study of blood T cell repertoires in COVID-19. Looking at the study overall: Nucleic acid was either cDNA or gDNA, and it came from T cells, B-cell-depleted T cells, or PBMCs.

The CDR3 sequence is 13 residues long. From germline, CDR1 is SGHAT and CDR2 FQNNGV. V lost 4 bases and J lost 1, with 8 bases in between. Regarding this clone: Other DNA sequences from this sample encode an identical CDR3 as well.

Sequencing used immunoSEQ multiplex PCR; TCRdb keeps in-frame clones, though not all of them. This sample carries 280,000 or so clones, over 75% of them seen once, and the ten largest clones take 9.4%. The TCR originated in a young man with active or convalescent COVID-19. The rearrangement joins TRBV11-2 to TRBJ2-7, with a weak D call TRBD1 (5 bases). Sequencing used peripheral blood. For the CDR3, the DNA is TGTGCCAGCAGCTCCCGACAGTCCTACGAGCAGTACTTC. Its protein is CASSSRQSYEQYF.